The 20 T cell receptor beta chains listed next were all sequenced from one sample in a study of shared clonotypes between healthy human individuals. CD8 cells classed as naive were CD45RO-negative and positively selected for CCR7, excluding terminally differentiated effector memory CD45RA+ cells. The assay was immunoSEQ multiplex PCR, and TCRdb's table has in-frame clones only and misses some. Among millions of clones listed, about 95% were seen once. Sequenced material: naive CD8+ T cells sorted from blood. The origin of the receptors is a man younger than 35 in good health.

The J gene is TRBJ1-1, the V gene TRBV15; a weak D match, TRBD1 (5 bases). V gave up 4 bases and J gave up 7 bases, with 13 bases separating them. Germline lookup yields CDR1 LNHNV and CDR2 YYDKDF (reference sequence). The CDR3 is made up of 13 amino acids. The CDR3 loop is CATSTGWGGEAFF. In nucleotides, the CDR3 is TGTGCCACCAGCACCGGATGGGGGGGTGAAGCTTTCTTT.

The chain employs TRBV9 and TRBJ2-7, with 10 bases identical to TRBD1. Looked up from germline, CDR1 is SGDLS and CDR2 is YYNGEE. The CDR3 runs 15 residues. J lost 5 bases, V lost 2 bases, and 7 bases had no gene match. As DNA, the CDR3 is TGTGCCAGCAGCGTCTCCGGGACAGGGGTCCACGAGCAGTACTTC. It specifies CASSVSGTGVHEQYF. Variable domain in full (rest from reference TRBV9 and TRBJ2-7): DSGVTQTPKHLITATGQRVTLRCSPRSGDLSVYWYQQSLDQGLQFLIQYYNGEERAKGNILERFSAQQFPDLHSELNLSSLELGDSALYFCASSVSGTGVHEQYFGPGTRLTVT.

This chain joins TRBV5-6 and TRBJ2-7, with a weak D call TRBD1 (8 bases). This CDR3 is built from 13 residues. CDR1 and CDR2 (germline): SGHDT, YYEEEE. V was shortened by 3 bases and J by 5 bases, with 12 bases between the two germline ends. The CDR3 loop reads CASSSTGGDEQYF. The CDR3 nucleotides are TGTGCCAGCAGCTCTACAGGGGGGGACGAGCAGTACTTC.

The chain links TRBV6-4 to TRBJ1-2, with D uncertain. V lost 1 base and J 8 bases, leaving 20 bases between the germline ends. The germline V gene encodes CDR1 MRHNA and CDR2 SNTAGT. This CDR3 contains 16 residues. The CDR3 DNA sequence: TGTGCCAGCAGTGACTTTTTTCCTTCCTCGGGAACCGGCTACACCTTC. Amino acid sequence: CASSDFFPSSGTGYTF.

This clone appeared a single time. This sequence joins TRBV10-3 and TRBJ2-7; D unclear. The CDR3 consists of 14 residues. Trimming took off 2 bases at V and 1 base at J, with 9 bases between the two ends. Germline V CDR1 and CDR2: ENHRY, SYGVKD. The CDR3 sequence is CAISEAPISYEQYF. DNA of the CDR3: TGTGCCATCAGTGAGGCCCCGATTTCCTACGAGCAGTACTTC.

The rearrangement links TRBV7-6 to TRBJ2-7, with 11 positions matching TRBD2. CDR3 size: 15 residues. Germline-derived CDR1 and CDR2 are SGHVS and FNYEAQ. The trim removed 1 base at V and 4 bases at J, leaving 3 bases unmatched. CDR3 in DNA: TGTGCCAGCAGCTTAGAACTAGCGGGGGAGTACGAGCAGTACTTC. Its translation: CASSLELAGEYEQYF.

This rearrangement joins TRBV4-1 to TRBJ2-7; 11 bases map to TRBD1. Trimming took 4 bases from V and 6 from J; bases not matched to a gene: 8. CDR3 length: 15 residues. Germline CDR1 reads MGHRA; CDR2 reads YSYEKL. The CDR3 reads CASSPLWTGGLEQYF. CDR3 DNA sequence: TGCGCCAGCAGCCCCTTATGGACAGGGGGCCTCGAGCAGTACTTC.

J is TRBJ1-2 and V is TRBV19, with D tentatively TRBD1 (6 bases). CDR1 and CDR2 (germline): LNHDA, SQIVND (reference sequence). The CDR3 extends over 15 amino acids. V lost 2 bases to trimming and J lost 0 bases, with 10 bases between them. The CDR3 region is CASSISAGANYGYTF. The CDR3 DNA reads TGTGCCAGTAGTATATCTGCAGGGGCTAACTATGGCTACACCTTC.

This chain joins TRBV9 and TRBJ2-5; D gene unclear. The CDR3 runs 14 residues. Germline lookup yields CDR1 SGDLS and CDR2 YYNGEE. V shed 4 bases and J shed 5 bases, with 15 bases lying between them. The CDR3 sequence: CASSSYWGLETQYF. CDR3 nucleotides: TGTGCCAGCAGCTCATACTGGGGTCTTGAGACCCAGTACTTC.

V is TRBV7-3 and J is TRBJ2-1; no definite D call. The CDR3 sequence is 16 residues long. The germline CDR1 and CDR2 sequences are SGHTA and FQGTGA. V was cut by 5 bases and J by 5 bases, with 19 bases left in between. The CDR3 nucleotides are TGTGCCAGCAGCCCATTGGGCCCCCCTGGGGACAATGAGCAGTTCTTC. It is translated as CASSPLGPPGDNEQFF.

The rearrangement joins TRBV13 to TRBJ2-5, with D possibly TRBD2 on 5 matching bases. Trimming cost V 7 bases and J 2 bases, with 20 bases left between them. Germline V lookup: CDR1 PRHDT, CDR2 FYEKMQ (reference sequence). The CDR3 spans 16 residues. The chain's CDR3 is CASKERGEVLQETQYF. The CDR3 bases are TGTGCCAGCAAAGAACGGGGAGAGGTGTTGCAAGAGACCCAGTACTTC.

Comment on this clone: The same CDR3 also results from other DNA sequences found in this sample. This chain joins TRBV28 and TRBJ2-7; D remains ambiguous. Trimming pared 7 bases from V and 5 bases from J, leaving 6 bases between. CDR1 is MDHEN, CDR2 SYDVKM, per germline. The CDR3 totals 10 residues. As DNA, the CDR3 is TGTGCCAGCATGGGCGACGAGCAGTACTTC. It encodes CASMGDEQYF. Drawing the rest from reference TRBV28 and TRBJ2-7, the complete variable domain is DVKVTQSSRYLVKRTGEKVFLECVQDMDHENMFWYRQDPGLGLRLIYFSYDVKMKEKGDIPEGYSVSREKKERFSLILESASTNQTSMYLCASMGDEQYFGPGTRLTVT.

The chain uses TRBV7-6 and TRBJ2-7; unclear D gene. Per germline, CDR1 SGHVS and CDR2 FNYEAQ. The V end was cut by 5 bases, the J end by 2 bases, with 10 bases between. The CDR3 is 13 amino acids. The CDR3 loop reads CASSLSRTYEQYF. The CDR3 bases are TGTGCCAGCAGCCTATCCAGGACCTACGAGCAGTACTTC.

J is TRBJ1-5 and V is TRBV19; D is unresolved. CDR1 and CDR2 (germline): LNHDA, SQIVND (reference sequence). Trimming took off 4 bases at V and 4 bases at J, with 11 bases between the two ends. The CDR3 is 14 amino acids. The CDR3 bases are TGTGCCAGTAGTACATCCTCCCTTAATCAGCCCCAGCATTTT. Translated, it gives CASSTSSLNQPQHF.

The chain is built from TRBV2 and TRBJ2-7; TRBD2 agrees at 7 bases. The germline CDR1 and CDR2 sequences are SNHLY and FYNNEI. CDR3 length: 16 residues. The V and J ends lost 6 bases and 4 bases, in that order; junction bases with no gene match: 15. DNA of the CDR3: TGTGCCAGCAGGGAGGGTGGCGGGAGAACTGCGTACGAGCAGTACTTC. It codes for CASREGGGRTAYEQYF.

In DNA, the CDR3 is TGTGCCAGCAGTTACCCACTAGCGGGGGTAAGCACAGATACGCAGTATTTT. Translation gives CASSYPLAGVSTDTQYF. The gene calls are TRBV28 and TRBJ2-3; 11 nucleotides agree with TRBD2. CDR1 and CDR2 (germline): MDHEN, SYDVKM. J was trimmed by 0 bases and V by 4 bases; bases with no gene match: 6. This CDR3 contains 17 residues.

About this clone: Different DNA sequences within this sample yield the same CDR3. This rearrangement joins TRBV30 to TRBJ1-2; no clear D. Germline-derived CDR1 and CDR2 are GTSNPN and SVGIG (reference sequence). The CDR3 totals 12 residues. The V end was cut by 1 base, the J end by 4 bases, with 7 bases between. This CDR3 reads CAWSGGIYGYTF. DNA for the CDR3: TGTGCCTGGAGTGGTGGGATCTATGGCTACACCTTC.

CDR3 loop: CAISESGPTGSPLHF. In DNA, the CDR3 is TGTGCCATCAGTGAGTCCGGACCCACGGGATCACCCCTCCACTTT. The chain couples TRBV10-3 to TRBJ1-6, with D hard to call. V was pared by 0 bases and J by 10 bases, with 13 bases between. Germline V CDR1 and CDR2: ENHRY, SYGVKD. This CDR3 has 15 residues.

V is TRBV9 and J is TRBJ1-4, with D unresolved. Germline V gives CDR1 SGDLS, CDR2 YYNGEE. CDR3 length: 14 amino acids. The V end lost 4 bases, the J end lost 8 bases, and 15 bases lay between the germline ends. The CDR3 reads CASSSSKLSEKLFF. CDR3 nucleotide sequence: TGTGCCAGCAGCAGCTCCAAACTATCGGAAAAACTGTTTTTT.

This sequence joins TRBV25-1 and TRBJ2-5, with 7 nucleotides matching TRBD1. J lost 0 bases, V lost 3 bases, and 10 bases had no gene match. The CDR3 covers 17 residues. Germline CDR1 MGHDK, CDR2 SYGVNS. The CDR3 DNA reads TGTGCCAGCAGTGATTGGGACAGACAAAAGTACCAAGAGACCCAGTACTTC. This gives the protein CASSDWDRQKYQETQYF. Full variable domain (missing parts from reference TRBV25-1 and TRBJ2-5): EADIYQTPRYLVIGTGKKITLECSQTMGHDKMYWYQQDPGMELHLIHYSYGVNSTEKGDLSSESTVSRIRTEHFPLTLESARPSHTSQYLCASSDWDRQKYQETQYFGPGTRLLVL.